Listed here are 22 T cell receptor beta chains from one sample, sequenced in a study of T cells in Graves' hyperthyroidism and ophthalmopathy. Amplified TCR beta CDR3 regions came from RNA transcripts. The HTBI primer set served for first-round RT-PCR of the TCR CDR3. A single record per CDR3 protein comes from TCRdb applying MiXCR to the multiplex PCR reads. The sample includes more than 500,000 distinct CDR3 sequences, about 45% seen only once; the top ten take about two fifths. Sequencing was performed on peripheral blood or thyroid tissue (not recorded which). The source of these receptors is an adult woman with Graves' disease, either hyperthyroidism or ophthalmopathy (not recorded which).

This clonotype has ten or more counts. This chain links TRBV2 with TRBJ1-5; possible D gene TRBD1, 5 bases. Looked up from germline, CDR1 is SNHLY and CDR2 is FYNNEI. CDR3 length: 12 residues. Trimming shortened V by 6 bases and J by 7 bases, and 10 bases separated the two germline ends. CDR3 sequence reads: CASSEGWQPQHF. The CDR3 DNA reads TGTGCCAGCAGCGAGGGGTGGCAGCCCCAGCATTTT.

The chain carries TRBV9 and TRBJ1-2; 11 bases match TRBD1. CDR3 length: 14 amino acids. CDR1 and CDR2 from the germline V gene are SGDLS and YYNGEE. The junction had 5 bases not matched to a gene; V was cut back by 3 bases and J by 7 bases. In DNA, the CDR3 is TGTGCCAGCAGCGGCGGACAGGGGGCCGGTGGCTACACCTTC. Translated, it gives CASSGGQGAGGYTF.

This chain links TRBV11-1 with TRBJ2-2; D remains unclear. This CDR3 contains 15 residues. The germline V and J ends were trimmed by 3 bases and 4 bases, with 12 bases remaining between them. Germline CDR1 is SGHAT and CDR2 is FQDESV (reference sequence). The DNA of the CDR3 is TGTGCCAGCAGCTTTGACGGAGAGAGCACCGGGGAGCTGTTTTTT. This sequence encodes CASSFDGESTGELFF.

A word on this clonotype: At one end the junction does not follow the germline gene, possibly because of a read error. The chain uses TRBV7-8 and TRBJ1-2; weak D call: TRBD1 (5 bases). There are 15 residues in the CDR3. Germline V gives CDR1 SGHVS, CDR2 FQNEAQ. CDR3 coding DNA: TGTGCCGGCAGCTTAGGTACAGGTGGGAGTTATGGCTACACCTTC. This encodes CAGSLGTGGSYGYTF.

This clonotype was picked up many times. CDR3 in amino acids: CASTDGYQPQHF. DNA for the CDR3: TGTGCCAGTACCGACGGCTATCAGCCCCAGCATTTT. The chain couples TRBV19 to TRBJ1-5; no clear D gene. The CDR3 sequence is 12 residues long. Germline V gene lookup returns CDR1 LNHDA and CDR2 SQIVND (reference sequence). V lost 7 bases and J 5 bases, leaving 9 bases between the germline ends.

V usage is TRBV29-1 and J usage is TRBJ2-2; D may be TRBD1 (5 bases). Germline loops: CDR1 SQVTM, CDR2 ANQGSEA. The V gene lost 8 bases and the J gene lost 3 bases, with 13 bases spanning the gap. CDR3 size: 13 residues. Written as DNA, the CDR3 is TGCAGCAGTTACGGCAGGGACACCGGGGAGCTGTTTTTT. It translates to CSSYGRDTGELFF.

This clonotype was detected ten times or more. The CDR3 is CSASSSNQPQHF. The CDR3 DNA is TGCAGTGCTAGCTCTAGCAATCAGCCCCAGCATTTT. The rearrangement joins TRBV20-1 to TRBJ1-5; D unresolved. V was trimmed by 3 bases and J by 0 bases, leaving 3 bases between them. The CDR3 has 12 residues. The germline gives CDR1 DFQATT, CDR2 SNEGSKA (reference sequence).

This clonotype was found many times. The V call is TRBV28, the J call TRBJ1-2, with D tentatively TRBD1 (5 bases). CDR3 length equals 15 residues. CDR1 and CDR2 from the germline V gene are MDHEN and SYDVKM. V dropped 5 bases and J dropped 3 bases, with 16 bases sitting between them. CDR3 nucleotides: TGTGCCAGCAGTGGGTCGGCAGGGTACCACTATGGCTACACCTTC. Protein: CASSGSAGYHYGYTF.

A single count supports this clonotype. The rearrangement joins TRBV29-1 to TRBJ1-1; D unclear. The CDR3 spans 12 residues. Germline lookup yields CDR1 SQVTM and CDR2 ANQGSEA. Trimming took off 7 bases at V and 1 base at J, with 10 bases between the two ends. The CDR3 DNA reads TGCAGCGCTACCCCTCAGAACACTGAAGCTTTCTTT. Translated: CSATPQNTEAFF. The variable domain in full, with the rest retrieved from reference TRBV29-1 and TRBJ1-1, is SAVISQKPSRDICQRGTSLTIQCQVDSQVTMMFWYRQQPGQSLTLIATANQGSEATYESGFVIDKFPISRPNLTFSTLTVSNMSPEDSSIYLCSATPQNTEAFFGQGTRLTVV.

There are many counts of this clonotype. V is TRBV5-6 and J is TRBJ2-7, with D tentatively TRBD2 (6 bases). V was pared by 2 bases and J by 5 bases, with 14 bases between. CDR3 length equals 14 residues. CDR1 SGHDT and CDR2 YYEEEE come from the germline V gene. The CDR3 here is CASSFGEVGDEQYF. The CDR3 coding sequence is TGTGCCAGCAGCTTTGGGGAGGTTGGCGACGAGCAGTACTTC.

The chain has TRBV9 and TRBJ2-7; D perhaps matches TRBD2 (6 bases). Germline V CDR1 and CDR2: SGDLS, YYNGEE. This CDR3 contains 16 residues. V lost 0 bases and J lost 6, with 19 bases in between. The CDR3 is CASSVGGGPGSGEQYF. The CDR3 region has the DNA TGTGCCAGCAGCGTAGGGGGTGGGCCAGGTAGCGGCGAGCAGTACTTC.

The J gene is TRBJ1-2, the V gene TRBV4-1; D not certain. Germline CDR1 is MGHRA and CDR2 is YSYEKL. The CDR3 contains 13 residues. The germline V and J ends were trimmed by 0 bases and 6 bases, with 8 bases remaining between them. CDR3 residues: CASSQDRADGYTF. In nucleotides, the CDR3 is TGCGCCAGCAGCCAAGATCGTGCGGATGGCTACACCTTC.

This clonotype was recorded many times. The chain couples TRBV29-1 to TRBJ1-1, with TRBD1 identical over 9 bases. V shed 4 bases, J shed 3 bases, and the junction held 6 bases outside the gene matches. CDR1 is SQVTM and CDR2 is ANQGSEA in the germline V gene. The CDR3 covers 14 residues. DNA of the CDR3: TGCAGCGTTGCTACACAGGGGGCGGACACTGAAGCTTTCTTT. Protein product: CSVATQGADTEAFF.

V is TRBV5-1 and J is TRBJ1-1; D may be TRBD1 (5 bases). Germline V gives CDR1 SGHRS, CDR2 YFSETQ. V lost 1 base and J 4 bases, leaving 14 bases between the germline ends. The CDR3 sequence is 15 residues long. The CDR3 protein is CASSLSRAVGTEAFF. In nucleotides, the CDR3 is TGCGCCAGCAGCTTGTCCAGGGCGGTTGGCACTGAAGCTTTCTTT.

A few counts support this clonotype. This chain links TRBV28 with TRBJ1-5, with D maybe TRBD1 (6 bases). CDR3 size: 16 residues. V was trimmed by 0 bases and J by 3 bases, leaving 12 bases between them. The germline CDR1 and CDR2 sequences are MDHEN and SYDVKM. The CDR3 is CASSLWWQGHNQPQHF. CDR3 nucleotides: TGTGCCAGCAGTTTATGGTGGCAGGGGCACAATCAGCCCCAGCATTTT.

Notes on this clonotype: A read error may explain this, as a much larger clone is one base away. CDR3 loop: CTSRETVSYEQYF. As DNA, the CDR3 is TGTACCAGTAGGGAGACAGTATCCTACGAGCAGTACTTC. This sequence joins TRBV19 and TRBJ2-7, with D perhaps matching TRBD1 or TRBD2 (5 bases each). The CDR3 loop spans 13 amino acids. CDR1 and CDR2 from the germline V gene are LNHDA and SQIVND (reference sequence). Looking up the rest from reference TRBV19 and TRBJ2-7 gives the full variable domain: DGGITQSPKYLFRKEGQNVTLSCEQNLNHDAMYWYRQDPGQGLRLIYYSQIVNDFQKGDIAEGYSVSREKKESFPLTVTSAQKNPTAFYLCTSRETVSYEQYFGPGTRLTVT.

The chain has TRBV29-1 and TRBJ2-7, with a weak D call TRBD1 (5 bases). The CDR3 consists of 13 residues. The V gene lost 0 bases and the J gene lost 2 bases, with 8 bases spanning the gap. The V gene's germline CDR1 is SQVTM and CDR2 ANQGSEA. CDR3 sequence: CSVEEGVPYEQYF. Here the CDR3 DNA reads TGCAGCGTTGAAGAAGGGGTACCCTACGAGCAGTACTTC.

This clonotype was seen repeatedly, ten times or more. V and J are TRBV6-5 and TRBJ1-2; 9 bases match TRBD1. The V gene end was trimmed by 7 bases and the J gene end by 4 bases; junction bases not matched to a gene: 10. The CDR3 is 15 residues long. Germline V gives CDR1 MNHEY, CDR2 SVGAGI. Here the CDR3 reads CASTKGGDRVYGYTF. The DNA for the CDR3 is TGTGCCAGCACCAAAGGGGGGGACAGGGTCTATGGCTACACCTTC.

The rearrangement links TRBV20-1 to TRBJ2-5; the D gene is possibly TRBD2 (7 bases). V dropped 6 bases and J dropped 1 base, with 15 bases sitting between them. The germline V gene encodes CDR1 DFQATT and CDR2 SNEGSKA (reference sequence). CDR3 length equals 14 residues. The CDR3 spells CSAQEGGIQETQYF. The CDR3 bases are TGCAGTGCCCAGGAGGGGGGGATCCAAGAGACCCAGTACTTC.

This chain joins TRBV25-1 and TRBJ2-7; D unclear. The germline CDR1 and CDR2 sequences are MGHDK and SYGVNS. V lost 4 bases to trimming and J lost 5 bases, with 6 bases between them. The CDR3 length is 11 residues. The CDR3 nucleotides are TGTGCCAGCAGTGCTAGTGACGAGCAGTACTTC. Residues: CASSASDEQYF.

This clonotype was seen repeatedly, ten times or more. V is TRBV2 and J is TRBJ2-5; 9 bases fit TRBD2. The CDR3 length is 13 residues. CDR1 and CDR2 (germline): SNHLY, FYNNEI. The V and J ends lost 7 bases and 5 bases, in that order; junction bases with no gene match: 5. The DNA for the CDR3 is TGTGCCAGCATGATAGCGGGAGAGGAGACCCAGTACTTC. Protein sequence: CASMIAGEETQYF.

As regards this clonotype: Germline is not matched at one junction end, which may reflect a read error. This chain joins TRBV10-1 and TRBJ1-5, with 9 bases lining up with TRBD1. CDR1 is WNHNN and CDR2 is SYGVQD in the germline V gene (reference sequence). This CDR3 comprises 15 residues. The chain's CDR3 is CATSGTGLSRQPQHF. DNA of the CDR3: TGTGCCACCTCAGGGACAGGGCTGTCGCGTCAGCCCCAGCATTTT.